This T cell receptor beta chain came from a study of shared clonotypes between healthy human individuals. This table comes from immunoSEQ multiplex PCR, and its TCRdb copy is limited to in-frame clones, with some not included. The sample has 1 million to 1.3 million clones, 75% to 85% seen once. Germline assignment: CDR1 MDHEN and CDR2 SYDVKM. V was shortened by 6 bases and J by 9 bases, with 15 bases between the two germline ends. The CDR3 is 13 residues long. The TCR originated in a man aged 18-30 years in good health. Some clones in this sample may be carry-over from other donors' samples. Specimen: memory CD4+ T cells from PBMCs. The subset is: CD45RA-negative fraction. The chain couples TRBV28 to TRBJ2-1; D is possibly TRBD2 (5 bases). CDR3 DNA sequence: TGTGCCAGCAGGAACCTACTAGGTAGTGAGCAGTTCTTC. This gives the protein CASRNLLGSEQFF.